This entry features one TCR beta chain sequence. The sample originates from a study of T cell changes during pregnancy in multiple sclerosis. The assay was immunoSEQ multiplex PCR, and TCRdb's table has in-frame clones only and misses some. The table lists 70,000 to 95,000 clones, 90% to 95% of them singletons. The CDR3 has 13 residues. Trimming removed 5 bases from V and 6 bases from J; junction bases left unmatched: 4. Germline V lookup: CDR1 LNHNV, CDR2 YYDKDF (reference sequence). The starting material was peripheral blood, obtained after pregnancy. This sequence was found in a female donor in good health, enrolled as a control in a pregnancy study. The chain uses TRBV15 and TRBJ2-1; 7 bases are shared with TRBD1. CDR3 region: CATSGSGGNEQFF. The CDR3 nucleotides are TGTGCCACCAGCGGGTCAGGGGGCAATGAGCAGTTCTTC. The full variable domain, in which reference TRBV15 and TRBJ2-1 provide the parts outside the CDR3, is DAMVIQNPRYQVTQFGKPVTLSCSQTLNHNVMYWYQQKSSQAPKLLFHYYDKDFNNEADTPDNFQSRRPNTSFCFLDIRSPGLGDTAMYLCATSGSGGNEQFFGPGTRLTVL.